Each of the 32 T cell receptor beta chains below was sequenced from the same sample in a study of blood T cell repertoires in COVID-19. The data were produced by immunoSEQ multiplex PCR, yet TCRdb's version contains in-frame clones alone and is incomplete. Among about 70,000 clones, roughly four fifths were seen once, and the ten largest hold 6.9%. Sequencing was performed on peripheral blood. These receptors were obtained from a man aged 25-40 years with COVID-19, enrolled during active disease.

This rearrangement joins TRBV10-2 to TRBJ2-4, with 7 bases fitting TRBD2. Per germline, CDR1 WSHSY and CDR2 SAAADI. The V and J ends lost 7 bases and 1 base, in that order; junction bases with no gene match: 7. The CDR3 is made up of 15 amino acids. The CDR3 DNA reads as TGCGCCAGCACCACCCCCGGGGGGGCCAAAAACATTCAGTACTTC. Residues: CASTTPGGAKNIQYF.

This chain uses TRBV5-6 with TRBJ2-7; no reliable D call. The CDR3 extends over 14 amino acids. Germline loops: CDR1 SGHDT, CDR2 YYEEEE. V shed 0 bases and J shed 0 bases, with 7 bases lying between them. Here the CDR3 reads CASSLGQASYEQYF. The DNA for the CDR3 is TGTGCCAGCAGCTTGGGGCAGGCCTCCTACGAGCAGTACTTC.

This rearrangement joins TRBV11-2 to TRBJ2-2; no clear D gene. CDR1 and CDR2 from the germline V gene are SGHAT and FQNNGV. The V end was cut by 0 bases, the J end by 4 bases, with 3 bases between. The CDR3 runs 13 residues. This chain's CDR3 is CASSLDLTGELFF. In DNA form, the CDR3 reads TGTGCCAGCAGCTTAGATCTCACCGGGGAGCTGTTTTTT.

This chain connects TRBV6-1 to TRBJ1-1; D possibly corresponds to TRBD1 (6 bases). The CDR3 loop spans 15 amino acids. V lost 2 bases and J 4 bases, leaving 14 bases between the germline ends. Germline loops: CDR1 MNHNS, CDR2 SASEGT. CDR3 protein: CASSEKQGRRTEAFF. In nucleotides, the CDR3 is TGTGCCAGCAGTGAAAAGCAGGGGAGACGCACTGAAGCTTTCTTT.

The rearrangement links TRBV7-8 to TRBJ1-6; D is possibly TRBD1 (5 bases). With 2 bases removed from V and 9 bases from J, the gap between germline ends came to 14 bases. Germline CDR1 and CDR2: SGHVS and FQNEAQ. CDR3 length equals 15 residues. This chain's CDR3 is CASSLSGVGSSPLHF. The CDR3 DNA reads TGTGCCAGCAGCTTATCGGGGGTCGGAAGTTCACCCCTCCACTTT. The full variable domain, with the rest looked up from reference TRBV7-8 and TRBJ1-6, is GAGVSQSPRYKVAKRGQDVALRCDPISGHVSLFWYQQALGQGPEFLTYFQNEAQLDKSGLPSDRFFAERPEGSVSTLKIQRTQQEDSAVYLCASSLSGVGSSPLHFGNGTRLTVT.

The chain joins TRBV30 to TRBJ1-5; the D is unclear. V was pared by 1 base and J by 11 bases, with 15 bases between. This CDR3 contains 13 residues. Germline V CDR1 and CDR2: GTSNPN, SVGIG (reference sequence). As DNA, the CDR3 is TGTGCCTGGAGTGCCGGACTTGAAGGCACCCAGCATTTT. Its translation is CAWSAGLEGTQHF. Using reference TRBV30 and TRBJ1-5 for the parts outside the CDR3, the full variable domain is SQTIHQWPATLVQPVGSPLSLECTVEGTSNPNLYWYRQAAGRGLQLLFYSVGIGQISSEVPQNLSASRPQDRQFILSSKKLLLSDSGFYLCAWSAGLEGTQHFGDGTRLSIL.

The gene calls are TRBV6-5 and TRBJ1-5; D gene uncertain. This CDR3 spans 15 amino acids. Per the germline V gene, CDR1 is MNHEY and CDR2 is SVGAGI. The germline V and J ends were trimmed by 7 bases and 2 bases, with 15 bases remaining between them. CDR3 DNA sequence: TGTGCCAGCAAACGCACCAGAGAGGGCAATCAGCCCCAGCATTTT. Its protein is CASKRTREGNQPQHF.

The rearrangement joins TRBV5-4 to TRBJ2-1; D might be TRBD1 (6 bases). Germline CDR1 and CDR2: SGHNT and YYREEE (reference sequence). Deletions cut 6 bases from V and 8 bases from J, with 18 bases between. This CDR3 has 14 residues. The CDR3 bases are TGTGCCAGCACCCCTTGGCCAGGGGTGCATGAGCAGTTCTTC. This gives the protein CASTPWPGVHEQFF.

The rearrangement joins TRBV28 to TRBJ1-5, with 8 bases aligning to TRBD1. V lost 2 bases and J lost 5; bases outside the gene matches: 5. Germline assignment: CDR1 MDHEN and CDR2 SYDVKM. The CDR3 totals 15 residues. CDR3 bases: TGTGCCAGCAGTTTACGGCAGGGGGCATATCAGCCCCAGCATTTT. This gives the protein CASSLRQGAYQPQHF. Looking up the rest from reference TRBV28 and TRBJ1-5 gives the full variable domain: DVKVTQSSRYLVKRTGEKVFLECVQDMDHENMFWYRQDPGLGLRLIYFSYDVKMKEKGDIPEGYSVSREKKERFSLILESASTNQTSMYLCASSLRQGAYQPQHFGDGTRLSIL.

The V gene is TRBV27, the J gene TRBJ1-1; tentative D call: TRBD1 (6 bases). Germline-derived CDR1 and CDR2 are MNHEY and SMNVEV (reference sequence). CDR3 length: 15 residues. V was trimmed by 5 bases and J by 2 bases, leaving 15 bases between them. CDR3 bases: TGTGCCAGCAGTCCAAGGGGACAAGTAAACACTGAAGCTTTCTTT. It specifies CASSPRGQVNTEAFF.

This clone was recorded once. J is TRBJ2-1 and V is TRBV7-2, with D uncertain. Trimming left V 2 bases short and J 5 bases short, with 13 bases between. Germline CDR1 reads SGHTA; CDR2 reads FQGNSA. This CDR3 has 15 residues. The CDR3 loop is CASSLLPYSHNEQFF. In DNA, the CDR3 is TGTGCCAGCAGCTTACTGCCCTACAGTCACAATGAGCAGTTCTTC.

J is TRBJ2-7 and V is TRBV4-2, with a possible D match to TRBD2 (6 bases). Between the trimmed V and J ends, which lost 1 base and 2 bases, there was a span of 12 bases. CDR1 and CDR2 from the germline V gene are LGHNA and YNFKEQ. The CDR3 loop spans 15 amino acids. The DNA for the CDR3 is TGTGCCAGCAGCCAAGCGAAGACTAGTACCTACGAGCAGTACTTC. This codes for CASSQAKTSTYEQYF.

The chain has TRBV7-8 and TRBJ2-1; TRBD2 matches 8 bases. Germline V lookup: CDR1 SGHVS, CDR2 FQNEAQ. The CDR3 spans 16 residues. The junction had 11 bases not matched to a gene; V was cut back by 3 bases and J by 7 bases. The CDR3 DNA reads TGTGCCAGCAGCTTTAAGATCAGCGGGAGAGGGAATGAGCAGTTCTTC. Amino acids: CASSFKISGRGNEQFF.

The rearrangement joins TRBV30 to TRBJ1-1; 8 nucleotides match TRBD1. Germline assignment: CDR1 GTSNPN and CDR2 SVGIG (reference sequence). The CDR3 sequence is 14 residues long. The V and J ends lost 3 bases and 1 base, in that order; junction bases with no gene match: 4. The CDR3 nucleotides read TGTGCCTGGAGCGGACAGGGACAGAACACTGAAGCTTTCTTT. Its translation: CAWSGQGQNTEAFF.

J is TRBJ1-1 and V is TRBV29-1; 7 nucleotides align to TRBD1. Germline V CDR1 and CDR2: SQVTM, ANQGSEA. J lost 0 bases, V lost 6 bases, and 7 bases had no gene match. This CDR3 region has 14 residues. The DNA for the CDR3 is TGCAGCGTGAGGGACAGTATGGTGAACACTGAAGCTTTCTTT. Translated, it gives CSVRDSMVNTEAFF.

The chain joins TRBV15 to TRBJ2-5; TRBD1 agrees at 10 bases. Per germline, CDR1 LNHNV and CDR2 YYDKDF (reference sequence). The CDR3 length is 15 residues. Trimming took 5 bases from V and 6 from J; bases not matched to a gene: 9. The CDR3 spells CATSRGSDRGQTQYF. As DNA, the CDR3 is TGTGCCACCAGCCGGGGGAGCGACAGGGGGCAGACCCAGTACTTC.

This clone was found once. This sequence joins TRBV28 and TRBJ1-1; maybe TRBD1 (6 bases). Germline V gives CDR1 MDHEN, CDR2 SYDVKM. This CDR3 is 16 amino acids long. V gave up 5 bases and J gave up 1 base, with 17 bases separating them. For the CDR3, the DNA is TGTGCCAGCAGTCAAGACTACAGGGAGAAGAACACTGAAGCTTTCTTT. Encoded protein: CASSQDYREKNTEAFF.

V usage is TRBV3-1 (or the pseudogene TRBV3-2) and J usage is TRBJ2-1; D is possibly TRBD2 (6 bases). This CDR3 region has 18 residues. Deletions cut 3 bases from V and 0 bases from J, with 18 bases between. Per germline, CDR1 LGHDT and CDR2 YNNKEL (reference sequence). The CDR3: CASSQERYFGSSYNEQFF. The CDR3 DNA is TGTGCCAGCAGCCAGGAGAGATATTTCGGGAGCTCCTACAATGAGCAGTTCTTC.

Only one count was recorded for this clone. The chain has TRBV3-1 (or the pseudogene TRBV3-2) and TRBJ1-4; 7 bases fit TRBD1. The ends lost 8 bases at V and 5 bases at J; junction bases unmatched: 8. The V gene's germline CDR1 is LGHDT and CDR2 YNNKEL (reference sequence). This CDR3 spans 14 amino acids. This CDR3 reads CASQDRAVNEKLFF. Written as DNA, the CDR3 is TGTGCCAGCCAAGACAGGGCGGTCAATGAAAAACTGTTTTTT.

Remarks on this clone: The sample has other DNA sequences that encode this CDR3 too. The chain links TRBV28 to TRBJ2-3; 8 bases match TRBD1. Trimming took 6 bases from V and 1 from J; bases not matched to a gene: 0. Germline CDR1 is MDHEN and CDR2 is SYDVKM. The CDR3 has 13 residues. The CDR3 bases are TGTGCCAGCAGGACAGGGGGCACAGATACGCAGTATTTT. Translation: CASRTGGTDTQYF.

The genes are TRBV7-2 and TRBJ1-5; D is ambiguous. Trimming shortened V by 5 bases and J by 1 base, and 9 bases separated the two germline ends. The CDR3 extends over 14 amino acids. The germline gives CDR1 SGHTA, CDR2 FQGNSA. CDR3 residues: CASSRGASNQPQHF. The CDR3 coding sequence is TGTGCCAGCAGCCGGGGTGCCAGCAATCAGCCCCAGCATTTT.

The chain couples TRBV19 to TRBJ2-3; the match to TRBD2 covers 7 bases. Trimming cost V 7 bases and J 1 base; bases outside gene matches: 8. This CDR3 comprises 15 residues. The germline CDR1 and CDR2 sequences are LNHDA and SQIVND (reference sequence). As DNA, the CDR3 is TGTGCCAGTACCTTTAGCGGGTCAGGCACAGATACGCAGTATTTT. Residues: CASTFSGSGTDTQYF.

The chain has TRBV5-5 and TRBJ1-1, with D possibly being TRBD1 (6 bases). Per the germline V gene, CDR1 is SGHKS and CDR2 is YYEKEE (reference sequence). V lost 1 base and J 8 bases, leaving 15 bases between the germline ends. This CDR3 is 14 amino acids long. The CDR3 DNA reads TGTGCCAGCAGCTTGCTGCGCGTCCAGGGGGAAGCTTTCTTT. Protein: CASSLLRVQGEAFF. The whole variable domain, filled in from reference TRBV5-5 and TRBJ1-1, reads DAGVTQSPTHLIKTRGQQVTLRCSPISGHKSVSWYQQVLGQGPQFIFQYYEKEERGRGNFPDRFSARQFPNYSSELNVNALLLGDSALYLCASSLLRVQGEAFFGQGTRLTVV.

This clone has just a few counts. The rearrangement uses TRBV5-1 and TRBJ2-1, with 10 bases that match TRBD2. The CDR3 contains 16 residues. Trimming at V came to 3 bases and at J to 3 bases, leaving 6 bases not matched to a gene. Looked up from germline, CDR1 is SGHRS and CDR2 is YFSETQ. The CDR3 is CASSWTASGSYNEQFF. CDR3 coding DNA: TGCGCCAGCAGCTGGACTGCTAGCGGGAGCTACAATGAGCAGTTCTTC. Combining the CDR3 with reference TRBV5-1 and TRBJ2-1 gives the whole variable domain KAGVTQTPRYLIKTRGQQVTLSCSPISGHRSVSWYQQTPGQGLQFLFEYFSETQRNKGNFPGRFSGRQFSNSRSEMNVSTLELGDSALYLCASSWTASGSYNEQFFGPGTRLTVL.

The sample holds one count of this clone. This rearrangement joins TRBV6-5 to TRBJ1-2; no firm D call. The V gene lost 7 bases and the J gene lost 4 bases, with 16 bases spanning the gap. The V gene's germline CDR1 is MNHEY and CDR2 SVGAGI. CDR3 length equals 14 residues. As DNA, the CDR3 is TGTGCCAGCAAGGGAGCCACCACTGGCTATGGCTACACCTTC. Its translation: CASKGATTGYGYTF.

V and J are TRBV7-9 and TRBJ1-1, with 10 bases that match TRBD1. The V gene's germline CDR1 is SEHNR and CDR2 FQNEAQ (reference sequence). V lost 1 base and J lost 0; bases outside the gene matches: 5. The CDR3 contains 17 residues. Written as DNA, the CDR3 is TGTGCCAGCAGCTTAGAGACAGGGGGCCGGATGAACACTGAAGCTTTCTTT. Residues: CASSLETGGRMNTEAFF.

The genes are TRBV28 and TRBJ2-7; 15 bases match TRBD2. Looked up from germline, CDR1 is MDHEN and CDR2 is SYDVKM. V was clipped by 7 bases and J by 2 bases; unmatched bases: 9. This CDR3 spans 17 amino acids. The CDR3 reads CASNPRTSGRAPYEQYF. In DNA, the CDR3 is TGTGCCAGCAACCCCAGGACTAGCGGGAGGGCCCCCTACGAGCAGTACTTC.

The chain has TRBV5-1 and TRBJ2-7, with 14 bases that match TRBD2. Trimming removed 4 bases from V and 5 bases from J; junction bases left unmatched: 11. The CDR3 length is 17 residues. Per germline, CDR1 SGHRS and CDR2 YFSETQ. The CDR3 is CASSPRRLAGGRDEQYF. The CDR3 DNA reads TGCGCCAGCAGCCCAAGAAGACTAGCGGGAGGGAGGGACGAGCAGTACTTC.

A single count supports this clone. DNA of the CDR3: TGTGCCAGCAGTTTACTGTCGAGCAATCAGCCCCAGCATTTT. This encodes CASSLLSSNQPQHF. This chain links TRBV28 with TRBJ1-5; D gene ambiguous. Trimming removed 2 bases at V and 1 base at J, with 6 bases between. CDR3 length equals 14 residues. CDR1 is MDHEN, CDR2 SYDVKM, per germline.

V is TRBV9 and J is TRBJ1-5; TRBD1 is a possible D gene (6 bases). Germline CDR1 is SGDLS and CDR2 is YYNGEE. Trimming took off 4 bases at V and 5 bases at J, with 16 bases between the two ends. The CDR3 covers 15 residues. CDR3 in amino acids: CASSPSGGAHQPQHF. The CDR3 bases are TGTGCCAGCAGCCCAAGTGGGGGGGCGCATCAGCCCCAGCATTTT.

The chain is built from TRBV6-1 and TRBJ2-5, with TRBD2 matching over 14 bases. CDR1 is MNHNS and CDR2 is SASEGT in the germline V gene. The CDR3 contains 17 residues. With 0 bases clipped from V and 5 bases from J, the junction kept 5 bases outside the gene matches. Here the CDR3 DNA reads TGTGCCAGCAGTGAAGCGACTAGCGGGAGGGCCTGGGAGACCCAGTACTTC. Its protein product is CASSEATSGRAWETQYF.

The chain joins TRBV3-1 (or the pseudogene TRBV3-2) to TRBJ2-3, with TRBD2 matching 12 bases. Germline assignment: CDR1 LGHDT and CDR2 YNNKEL (reference sequence). The CDR3 is 17 residues long. V was clipped by 4 bases and J by 5 bases; unmatched bases: 10. In nucleotides, the CDR3 is TGTGCCAGCAGCCGGACAATGACTAGCGGGAGCGTAGATACGCAGTATTTT. It translates to CASSRTMTSGSVDTQYF.